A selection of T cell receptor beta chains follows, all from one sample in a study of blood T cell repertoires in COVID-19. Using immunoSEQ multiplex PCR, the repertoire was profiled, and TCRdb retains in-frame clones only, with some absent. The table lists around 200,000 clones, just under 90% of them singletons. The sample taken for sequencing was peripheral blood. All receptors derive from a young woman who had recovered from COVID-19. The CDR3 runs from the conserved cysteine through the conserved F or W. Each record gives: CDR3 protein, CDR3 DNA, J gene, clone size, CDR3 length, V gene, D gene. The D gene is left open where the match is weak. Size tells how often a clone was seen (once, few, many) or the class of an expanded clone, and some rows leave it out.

CDR3aa: CASSQDIGQRGNTIYF
CDR3nt: TGCGCCAGCAGCCAAGATATTGGACAGCGTGGAAACACCATATATTTT
j_gene: TRBJ1-3
abundance: -
len: 16
v_gene: TRBV4-3
d_gene: -

CDR3aa: CASSYLGTEHTEAFF
CDR3nt: TGTGCCAGCAGTTACTTAGGGACAGAACACACTGAAGCTTTCTTT
j_gene: TRBJ1-1
abundance: -
len: 15
v_gene: TRBV6-2/TRBV6-3
d_gene: TRBD1

CDR3aa: CASSQEPRDRGIYGYTF
CDR3nt: TGTGCCAGCAGCCAAGAGCCCCGGGACAGGGGAATTTATGGCTACACCTTC
j_gene: TRBJ1-2
abundance: -
len: 17
v_gene: TRBV4-2
d_gene: TRBD1

CDR3aa: CASSLERNTEAFF
CDR3nt: TGTGCCAGCAGCTTAGAGCGGAACACTGAAGCTTTCTTT
j_gene: TRBJ1-1
abundance: -
len: 13
v_gene: TRBV7-3
d_gene: -

CDR3aa: CAISEEPTGSDYGYTF
CDR3nt: TGTGCCATCAGTGAGGAACCTACAGGGTCTGACTATGGCTACACCTTC
j_gene: TRBJ1-2
abundance: once
len: 16
v_gene: TRBV10-3
d_gene: -

CDR3aa: CASTKGQFNEQFF
CDR3nt: TGTGCCAGCACCAAGGGACAGTTTAATGAGCAGTTCTTC
j_gene: TRBJ2-1
abundance: few
len: 13
v_gene: TRBV7-2
d_gene: TRBD1

CDR3aa: CASSYGLGIADTQYF
CDR3nt: TGTGCCAGCAGTTACGGCCTAGGTATCGCAGATACGCAGTATTTT
j_gene: TRBJ2-3
abundance: -
len: 15
v_gene: TRBV6-6
d_gene: -

CDR3aa: CAISESRRGAFF
CDR3nt: TGTGCCATCAGTGAGTCGAGGCGAGGGGCTTTCTTT
j_gene: TRBJ1-1
abundance: -
len: 12
v_gene: TRBV10-3
d_gene: -

CDR3aa: CAISITGQDTDTQYF
CDR3nt: TGTGCCATCAGTATTACGGGACAGGACACAGATACGCAGTATTTT
j_gene: TRBJ2-3
abundance: -
len: 15
v_gene: TRBV10-3
d_gene: TRBD1

CDR3aa: CASSSDWGRGYQPQHF
CDR3nt: TGTGCCAGCAGCTCCGATTGGGGGCGAGGTTATCAGCCCCAGCATTTT
j_gene: TRBJ1-5
abundance: few
len: 16
v_gene: TRBV7-2
d_gene: -

CDR3aa: CASSQGTGNQPQHF
CDR3nt: TGCGCCAGCAGCCAGGGTACAGGAAATCAGCCCCAGCATTTT
j_gene: TRBJ1-5
abundance: -
len: 14
v_gene: TRBV4-3
d_gene: -

CDR3aa: CASSLVGGEKLFF
CDR3nt: TGTGCCAGCAGCTTAGTGGGGGGTGAAAAACTGTTTTTT
j_gene: TRBJ1-4
abundance: -
len: 13
v_gene: TRBV7-9
d_gene: -

CDR3aa: CASSQDWTGGKRYGYTF
CDR3nt: TGCGCCAGCAGCCAAGATTGGACAGGGGGAAAGCGCTATGGCTACACCTTC
j_gene: TRBJ1-2
abundance: -
len: 17
v_gene: TRBV4-3
d_gene: TRBD1

CDR3aa: CASSFGTPYNEQFF
CDR3nt: TGTGCCAGCAGTTTCGGGACACCATACAATGAGCAGTTCTTC
j_gene: TRBJ2-1
abundance: -
len: 14
v_gene: TRBV27
d_gene: -

CDR3aa: CASSLYVNTEAFF
CDR3nt: TGCGCCAGCAGCTTGTATGTAAACACTGAAGCTTTCTTT
j_gene: TRBJ1-1
abundance: few
len: 13
v_gene: TRBV5-1
d_gene: -

CDR3aa: CASSLTGQAPLDTQYF
CDR3nt: TGCGCCAGCAGCCTAACCGGACAGGCCCCACTAGATACGCAGTATTTT
j_gene: TRBJ2-3
abundance: -
len: 16
v_gene: TRBV5-1
d_gene: TRBD1

CDR3aa: CASSFHQAATSTGELFF
CDR3nt: TGCGCCAGCAGCTTCCACCAAGCGGCGACAAGCACCGGGGAGCTGTTTTTT
j_gene: TRBJ2-2
abundance: -
len: 17
v_gene: TRBV5-1
d_gene: -

CDR3aa: CASDGGDEQFF
CDR3nt: TGTGCCAGCGACGGAGGCGATGAGCAGTTCTTC
j_gene: TRBJ2-1
abundance: -
len: 11
v_gene: TRBV19
d_gene: -

CDR3aa: CASSKGVWGQGSEAFF
CDR3nt: -
j_gene: TRBJ1-1
abundance: -
len: 16
v_gene: TRBV21-1
d_gene: -

CDR3aa: CASSRTDRQGDEQYF
CDR3nt: TGTGCCAGCAGCCGGACCGATAGACAGGGCGATGAGCAGTACTTC
j_gene: TRBJ2-7
abundance: -
len: 15
v_gene: TRBV7-6
d_gene: TRBD1

CDR3aa: CASSYSGSLRTEAFF
CDR3nt: TGTGCCAGCAGTTACTCCGGGAGCCTGAGGACTGAAGCTTTCTTT
j_gene: TRBJ1-1
abundance: -
len: 15
v_gene: TRBV6-5
d_gene: -

CDR3aa: CASSLLPTEAFF
CDR3nt: TGTGCCAGCTCACTCCTTCCCACTGAAGCTTTCTTT
j_gene: TRBJ1-1
abundance: -
len: 12
v_gene: TRBV18
d_gene: -

CDR3aa: CASSETAHNSPLHF
CDR3nt: TGTGCCAGCAGCGAAACAGCACATAATTCGCCCCTCCACTTT
j_gene: TRBJ1-6
abundance: many
len: 14
v_gene: TRBV3-1/TRBV3-2
d_gene: -

CDR3aa: CASSLKALAGGSPLGDGELFF
CDR3nt: TGTGCCAGCAGCTTAAAGGCCCTAGCGGGGGGGTCCCCCTTGGGTGACGGGGAGCTGTTTTTT
j_gene: TRBJ2-2
abundance: once
len: 21
v_gene: TRBV7-3
d_gene: TRBD2

CDR3aa: CASSLAGQGPRGANVLTF
CDR3nt: TGTGCCAGCAGCTTAGCGGGACAGGGGCCCCGAGGGGCCAACGTCCTGACTTTC
j_gene: TRBJ2-6
abundance: -
len: 18
v_gene: TRBV7-2
d_gene: TRBD1

CDR3aa: CASSLRLAGDTGELFF
CDR3nt: TGTGCCAGCAGCCTCCGACTAGCGGGAGACACCGGGGAGCTGTTTTTT
j_gene: TRBJ2-2
abundance: -
len: 16
v_gene: TRBV11-2
d_gene: TRBD2

CDR3aa: CASSYTVGRANVLTF
CDR3nt: TGTGCCAGCAGTTACACAGTCGGAAGGGCCAACGTCCTGACTTTC
j_gene: TRBJ2-6
abundance: -
len: 15
v_gene: TRBV6-5
d_gene: -

CDR3aa: CACTGTSGTSYNEQFF
CDR3nt: TGTGCCTGCACAGGGACTAGCGGGACGTCCTACAATGAGCAGTTCTTC
j_gene: TRBJ2-1
abundance: -
len: 16
v_gene: TRBV30
d_gene: TRBD2

CDR3aa: CASSQDREGVSQPQHF
CDR3nt: TGCGCCAGCAGCCAAGATCGGGAGGGAGTCAGTCAGCCCCAGCATTTT
j_gene: TRBJ1-5
abundance: few
len: 16
v_gene: TRBV4-3
d_gene: -

CDR3aa: CASSQETSSPAGQETQYF
CDR3nt: TGCGCCAGCAGCCAAGAGACCTCTTCTCCGGCGGGGCAAGAGACCCAGTACTTC
j_gene: TRBJ2-5
abundance: -
len: 18
v_gene: TRBV4-3
d_gene: -

CDR3aa: CSVDRTEMLRYF
CDR3nt: TGCAGCGTTGACCGGACAGAAATGTTACGATACTTC
j_gene: TRBJ2-5
abundance: -
len: 12
v_gene: TRBV29-1
d_gene: -

CDR3aa: CASRGGQNTEAFF
CDR3nt: TGTGCCAGCAGGGGTGGACAGAACACTGAAGCTTTCTTT
j_gene: TRBJ1-1
abundance: -
len: 13
v_gene: TRBV9
d_gene: -

CDR3aa: CASSPSSSLVTGEQYF
CDR3nt: TGTGCCAGCAGCCCAAGCTCCAGCCTAGTCACGGGCGAGCAGTACTTC
j_gene: TRBJ2-7
abundance: -
len: 16
v_gene: TRBV5-4
d_gene: -

CDR3aa: CASSNSGGPPYEQYF
CDR3nt: TGTGCCAGCAGTAATAGCGGGGGTCCCCCCTACGAGCAGTACTTC
j_gene: TRBJ2-7
abundance: few
len: 15
v_gene: TRBV6-5
d_gene: TRBD2

CDR3aa: CASSFGQDNSPLHF
CDR3nt: TGTGCCAGCAGTTTCGGACAGGATAATTCACCCCTCCACTTT
j_gene: TRBJ1-6
abundance: -
len: 14
v_gene: TRBV25-1
d_gene: TRBD1

CDR3aa: CASSRTGPGETQYF
CDR3nt: TGTGCCAGCAGTCGGACAGGGCCGGGAGAGACCCAGTACTTC
j_gene: TRBJ2-5
abundance: -
len: 14
v_gene: TRBV6-2/TRBV6-3
d_gene: TRBD1

CDR3aa: CASSPGDRANSPLHF
CDR3nt: TGTGCCAGCAGCCCGGGGGACAGGGCCAATTCACCCCTCCACTTT
j_gene: TRBJ1-6
abundance: -
len: 15
v_gene: TRBV11-2
d_gene: TRBD1

CDR3aa: CASSLAGGLDTQYF
CDR3nt: TGTGCCAGCAGTTTAGCGGGAGGGTTAGATACGCAGTATTTT
j_gene: TRBJ2-3
abundance: -
len: 14
v_gene: TRBV27
d_gene: TRBD2

CDR3aa: CASSQASPGDTQYF
CDR3nt: TGCGCCAGCAGCCAAGCATCACCGGGGGATACGCAGTATTTT
j_gene: TRBJ2-3
abundance: few
len: 14
v_gene: TRBV4-1
d_gene: -